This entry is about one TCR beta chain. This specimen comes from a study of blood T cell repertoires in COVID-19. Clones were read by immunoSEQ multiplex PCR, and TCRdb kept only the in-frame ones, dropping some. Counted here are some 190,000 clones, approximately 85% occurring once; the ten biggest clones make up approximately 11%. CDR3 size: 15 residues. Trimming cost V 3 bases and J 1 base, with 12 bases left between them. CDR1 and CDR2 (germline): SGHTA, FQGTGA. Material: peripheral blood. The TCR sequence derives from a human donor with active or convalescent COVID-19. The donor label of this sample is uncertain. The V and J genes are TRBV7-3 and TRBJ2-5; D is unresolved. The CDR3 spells CASSLAQVAQETQYF. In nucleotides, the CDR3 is TGTGCCAGCAGCTTGGCGCAGGTCGCCCAAGAGACCCAGTACTTC.